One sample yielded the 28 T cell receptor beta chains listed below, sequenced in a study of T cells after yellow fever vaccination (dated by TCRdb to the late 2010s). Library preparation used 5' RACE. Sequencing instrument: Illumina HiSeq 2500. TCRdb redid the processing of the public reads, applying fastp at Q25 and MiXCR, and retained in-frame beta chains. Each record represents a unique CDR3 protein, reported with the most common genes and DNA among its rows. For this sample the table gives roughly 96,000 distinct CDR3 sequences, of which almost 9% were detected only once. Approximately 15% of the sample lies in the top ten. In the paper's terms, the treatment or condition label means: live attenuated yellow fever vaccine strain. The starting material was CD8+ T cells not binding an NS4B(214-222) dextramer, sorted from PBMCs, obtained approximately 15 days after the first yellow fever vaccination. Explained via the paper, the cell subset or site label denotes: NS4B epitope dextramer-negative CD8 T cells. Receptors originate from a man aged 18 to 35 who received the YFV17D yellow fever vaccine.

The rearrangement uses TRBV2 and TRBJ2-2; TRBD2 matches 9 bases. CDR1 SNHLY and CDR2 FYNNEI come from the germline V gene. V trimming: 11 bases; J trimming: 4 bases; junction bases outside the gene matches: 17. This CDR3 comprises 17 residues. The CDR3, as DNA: TGTGCCCTCCGCCAGGAAGGGCTAGCGGGGATCACCGGGGAGCTGTTTTTT. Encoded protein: CALRQEGLAGITGELFF.

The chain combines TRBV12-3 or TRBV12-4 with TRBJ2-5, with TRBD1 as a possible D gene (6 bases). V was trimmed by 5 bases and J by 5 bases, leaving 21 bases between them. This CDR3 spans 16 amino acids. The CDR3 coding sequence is TGTGCCAGCAGTCCAGGTGGGGGACATTGGGGGGAGACCCAGTACTTC. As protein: CASSPGGGHWGETQYF.

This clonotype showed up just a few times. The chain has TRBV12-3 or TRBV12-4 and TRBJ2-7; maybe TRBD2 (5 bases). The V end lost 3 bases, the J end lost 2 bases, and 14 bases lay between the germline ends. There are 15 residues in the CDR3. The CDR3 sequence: CASSFTEGVAYEQYF. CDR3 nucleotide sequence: TGTGCCAGCAGTTTCACTGAGGGAGTAGCCTACGAGCAGTACTTC.

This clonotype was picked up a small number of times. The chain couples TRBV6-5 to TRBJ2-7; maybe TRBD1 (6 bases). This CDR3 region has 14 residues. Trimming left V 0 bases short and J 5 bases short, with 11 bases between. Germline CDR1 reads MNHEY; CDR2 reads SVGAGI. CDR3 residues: CASSYSGTLNEQYF. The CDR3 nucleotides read TGTGCCAGCAGTTACTCCGGGACACTCAACGAGCAGTACTTC.

The CDR3 DNA reads as TGTGCCAGCAGTACCGCCGGGCCTACAAGGGAGCAGTTCTTC. Protein: CASSTAGPTREQFF. This sequence joins TRBV6-1 and TRBJ2-1; the D is unclear. The CDR3 spans 14 residues. Germline-derived CDR1 and CDR2 are MNHNS and SASEGT. V lost 5 bases to trimming and J lost 10 bases, with 18 bases between them.

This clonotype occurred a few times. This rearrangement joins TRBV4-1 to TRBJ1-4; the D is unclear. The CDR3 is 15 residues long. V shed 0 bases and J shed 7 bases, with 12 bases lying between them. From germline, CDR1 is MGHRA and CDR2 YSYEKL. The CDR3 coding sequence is TGCGCCAGCAGCCAAGATGCGGGATTAGGTGAAAAACTGTTTTTT. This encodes CASSQDAGLGEKLFF.

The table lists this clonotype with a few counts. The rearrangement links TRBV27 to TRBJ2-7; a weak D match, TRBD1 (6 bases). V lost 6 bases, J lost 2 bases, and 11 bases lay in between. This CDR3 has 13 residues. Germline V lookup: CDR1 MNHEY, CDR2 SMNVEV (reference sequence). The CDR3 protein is CASRPQGPYEQYV. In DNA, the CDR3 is TGTGCCAGCAGGCCACAGGGTCCCTACGAGCAGTACGTC.

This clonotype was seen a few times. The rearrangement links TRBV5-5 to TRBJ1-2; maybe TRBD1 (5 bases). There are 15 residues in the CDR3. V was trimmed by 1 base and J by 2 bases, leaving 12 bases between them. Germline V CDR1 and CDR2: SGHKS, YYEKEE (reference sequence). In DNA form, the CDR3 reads TGTGCCAGCAGCTTGAAAGCAGGGTGGAACTATGGCTACACCTTC. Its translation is CASSLKAGWNYGYTF.

For the CDR3, the DNA is TGTGCCAGTAGCCCACAGGGGACCGGGGAGCTGTTTTTT. As protein: CASSPQGTGELFF. V gene TRBV19 combines with J gene TRBJ2-2; 7 bases are a match to TRBD1. Germline lookup yields CDR1 LNHDA and CDR2 SQIVND (reference sequence). Unmatched junction bases numbered 3, after V lost 6 bases and J lost 5 bases. There are 13 residues in the CDR3. The variable domain in full, with the rest retrieved from reference TRBV19 and TRBJ2-2, is DGGITQSPKYLFRKEGQNVTLSCEQNLNHDAMYWYRQDPGQGLRLIYYSQIVNDFQKGDIAEGYSVSREKKESFPLTVTSAQKNPTAFYLCASSPQGTGELFFGEGSRLTVL.

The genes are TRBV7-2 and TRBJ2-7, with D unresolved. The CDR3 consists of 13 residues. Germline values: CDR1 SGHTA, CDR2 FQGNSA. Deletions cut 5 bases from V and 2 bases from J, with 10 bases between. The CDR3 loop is CASSTDTTYEQYV. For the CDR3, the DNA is TGTGCCAGCAGCACCGACACGACCTACGAGCAGTACGTC.

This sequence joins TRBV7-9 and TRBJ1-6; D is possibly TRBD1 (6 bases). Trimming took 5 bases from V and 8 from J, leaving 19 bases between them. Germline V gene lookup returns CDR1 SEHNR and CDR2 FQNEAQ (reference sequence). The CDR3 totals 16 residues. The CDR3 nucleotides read TGTGCCAGCAGCCCCCGTCCACAGGGCCCGGATTCACCCCTCCACTTT. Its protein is CASSPRPQGPDSPLHF.

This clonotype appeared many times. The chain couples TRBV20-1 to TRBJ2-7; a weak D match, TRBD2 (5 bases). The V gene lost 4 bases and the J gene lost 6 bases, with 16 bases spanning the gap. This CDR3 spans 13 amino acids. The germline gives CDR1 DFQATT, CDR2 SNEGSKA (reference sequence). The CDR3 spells CSAKPSGTFEQYV. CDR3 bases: TGCAGTGCTAAGCCCAGCGGAACCTTCGAGCAGTACGTC.

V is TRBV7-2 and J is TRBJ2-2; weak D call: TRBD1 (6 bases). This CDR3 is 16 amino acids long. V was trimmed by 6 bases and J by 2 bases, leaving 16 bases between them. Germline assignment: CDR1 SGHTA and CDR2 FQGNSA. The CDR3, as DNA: TGTGCCAGCAGAGTCCTATGGACAGTTAACACCGGGGAGCTGTTTTTT. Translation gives CASRVLWTVNTGELFF.

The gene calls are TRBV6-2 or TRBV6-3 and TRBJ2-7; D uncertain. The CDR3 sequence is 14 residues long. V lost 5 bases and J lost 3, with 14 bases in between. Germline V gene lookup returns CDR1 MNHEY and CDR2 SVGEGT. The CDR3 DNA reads TGTGCCAGCAGTCACCAGAGAAAGCGCTACGAGCAGTACTTC. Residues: CASSHQRKRYEQYF.

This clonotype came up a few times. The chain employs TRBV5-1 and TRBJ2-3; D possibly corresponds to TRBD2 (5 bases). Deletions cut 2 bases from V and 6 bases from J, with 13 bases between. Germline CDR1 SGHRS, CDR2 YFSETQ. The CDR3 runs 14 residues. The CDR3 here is CASSLRGALDTQYF. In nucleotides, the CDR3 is TGCGCCAGCAGCTTACGGGGAGCCTTGGATACGCAGTATTTT.

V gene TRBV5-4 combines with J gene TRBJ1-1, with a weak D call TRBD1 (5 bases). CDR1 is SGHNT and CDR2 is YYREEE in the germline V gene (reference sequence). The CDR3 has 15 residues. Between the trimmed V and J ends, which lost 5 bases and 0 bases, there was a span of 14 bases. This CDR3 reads CASRPGGGVNTEAFF. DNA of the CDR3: TGTGCCAGCAGGCCCGGGGGGGGGGTGAACACTGAAGCTTTCTTT.

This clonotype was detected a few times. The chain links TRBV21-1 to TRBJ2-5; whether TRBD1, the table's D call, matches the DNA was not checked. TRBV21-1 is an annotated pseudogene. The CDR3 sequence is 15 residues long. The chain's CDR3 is CASSLEEGARETQYF. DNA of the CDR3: TGTGCCAGCAGCCTAGAAGAGGGGGCTCGGGAGACCCAGTACTTC.

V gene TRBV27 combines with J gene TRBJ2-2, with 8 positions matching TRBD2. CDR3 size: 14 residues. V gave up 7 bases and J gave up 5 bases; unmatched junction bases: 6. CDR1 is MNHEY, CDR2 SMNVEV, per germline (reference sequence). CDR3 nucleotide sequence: TGTGCCAGCACCCGGGGGGGGCGAACCGGGGAGCTGTTTTTT. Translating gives CASTRGGRTGELFF.

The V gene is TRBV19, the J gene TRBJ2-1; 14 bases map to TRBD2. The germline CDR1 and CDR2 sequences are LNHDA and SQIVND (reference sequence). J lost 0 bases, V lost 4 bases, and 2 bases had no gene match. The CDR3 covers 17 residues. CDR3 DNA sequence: TGTGCCAGTAGTACTGGACTAGCGGGGGGCTCCTACAATGAGCAGTTCTTC. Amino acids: CASSTGLAGGSYNEQFF.

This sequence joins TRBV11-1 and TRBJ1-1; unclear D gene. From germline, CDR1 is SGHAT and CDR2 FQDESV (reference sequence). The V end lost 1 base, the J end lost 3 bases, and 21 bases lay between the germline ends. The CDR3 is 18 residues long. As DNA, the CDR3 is TGTGCCAGCAGCTTAGGATCCAGGTTCGTTGCGGAGGACACTGAAGCTTTCTTT. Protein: CASSLGSRFVAEDTEAFF.

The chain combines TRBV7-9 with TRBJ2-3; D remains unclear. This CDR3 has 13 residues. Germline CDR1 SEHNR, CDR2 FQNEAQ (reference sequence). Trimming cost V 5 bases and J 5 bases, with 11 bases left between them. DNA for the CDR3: TGTGCCAGCAGCCCCGGGCCGGTAGATACGCAGTATTTT. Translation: CASSPGPVDTQYF.

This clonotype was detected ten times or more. The CDR3 DNA reads TGCGCCAGCAGAAAACCTCTAGCGGGGGGGCCTCTGTATTCAGATACGCAGTATTTT. This codes for CASRKPLAGGPLYSDTQYF. V and J are TRBV5-1 and TRBJ2-3, with 12 bases that match TRBD2. The germline V gene encodes CDR1 SGHRS and CDR2 YFSETQ. The junction had 17 bases not matched to a gene; V was cut back by 5 bases and J by 4 bases. The CDR3 length is 19 residues.

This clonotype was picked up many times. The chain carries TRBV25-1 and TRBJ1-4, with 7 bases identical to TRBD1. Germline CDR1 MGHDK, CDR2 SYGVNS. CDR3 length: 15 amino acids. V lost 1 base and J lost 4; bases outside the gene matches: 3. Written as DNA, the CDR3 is TGTGCCAGCAGTGAATTTGGGACAGATAATGAAAAACTGTTTTTT. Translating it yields CASSEFGTDNEKLFF.

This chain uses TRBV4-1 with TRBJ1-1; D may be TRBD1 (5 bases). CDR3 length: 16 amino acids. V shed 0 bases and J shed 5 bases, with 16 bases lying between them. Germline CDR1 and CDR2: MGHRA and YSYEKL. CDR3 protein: CASSQDGGSAYTEAFF. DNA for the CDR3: TGCGCCAGCAGCCAAGATGGGGGGAGCGCCTATACTGAAGCTTTCTTT.

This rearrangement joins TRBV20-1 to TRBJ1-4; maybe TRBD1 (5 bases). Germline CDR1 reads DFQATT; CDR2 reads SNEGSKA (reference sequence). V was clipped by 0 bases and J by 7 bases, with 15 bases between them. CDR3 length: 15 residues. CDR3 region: CSARDWDGGSEKLFF. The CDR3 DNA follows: TGCAGTGCTAGAGATTGGGACGGAGGTAGTGAAAAACTGTTTTTT.

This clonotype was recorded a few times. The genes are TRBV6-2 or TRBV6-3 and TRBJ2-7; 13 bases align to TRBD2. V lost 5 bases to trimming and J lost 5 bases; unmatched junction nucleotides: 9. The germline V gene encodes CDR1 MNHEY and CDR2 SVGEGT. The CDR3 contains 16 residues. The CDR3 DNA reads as TGTGCCAGCAGTGCCCAGGGACTAGCGGGGAACAACGAGCAGTACTTC. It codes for CASSAQGLAGNNEQYF.

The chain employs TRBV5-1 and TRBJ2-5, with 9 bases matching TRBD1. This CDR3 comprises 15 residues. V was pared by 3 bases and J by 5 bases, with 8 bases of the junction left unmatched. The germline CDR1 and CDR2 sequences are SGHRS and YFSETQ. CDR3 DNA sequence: TGCGCCAGCAGCTGGCAGGACAGGGGACGGGAGACCCAGTACTTC. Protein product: CASSWQDRGRETQYF. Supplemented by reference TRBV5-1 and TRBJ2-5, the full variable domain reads KAGVTQTPRYLIKTRGQQVTLSCSPISGHRSVSWYQQTPGQGLQFLFEYFSETQRNKGNFPGRFSGRQFSNSRSEMNVSTLELGDSALYLCASSWQDRGRETQYFGPGTRLLVL.

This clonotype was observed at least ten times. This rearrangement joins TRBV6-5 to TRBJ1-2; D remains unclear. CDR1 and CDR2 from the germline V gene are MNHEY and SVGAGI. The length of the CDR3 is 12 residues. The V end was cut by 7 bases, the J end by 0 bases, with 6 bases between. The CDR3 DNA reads TGTGCCAGCAAACGGGCTAACTATGGCTACACCTTC. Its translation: CASKRANYGYTF.